Listed below are T cell receptor beta chains from one sample, sequenced in a study of CD8+ T cells in alopecia areata. Only in-frame clones appear in the TCRdb table, and some are missing; sequencing was by immunoSEQ multiplex PCR. Of fewer than 150,000 clones in the sample, about four fifths are singletons; the top ten hold 20% to 25%. The sequenced sample was CD8+ T cells sorted from blood, obtained at week 4, from a patient treated with tofacitinib. The receptor source for this set is a human donor with alopecia areata. The CDR3 runs from the conserved cysteine through the conserved F or W. Each record gives: J gene, clone size, V gene, D gene, CDR3 DNA, CDR3 protein. A D gene is named only where the DNA matches it firmly. Only some rows state a clone size, as once, few, many or a class for expanded clones.

TRBJ2-5 | - | TRBV7-9 | - | TGTGCCAGCCAAGACAGGTTCAAAGAGACCCAGTACTTC | CASQDRFKETQYF
TRBJ2-3 | - | TRBV6-4 | - | TGTGCCAGCAGCCGAGTATTTCTGGATACGCAGTATTTT | CASSRVFLDTQYF
TRBJ2-7 | - | TRBV5-1 | - | TGCGCCAGCAGCTTTGGAATTGGGGATTACGAGCAGTACTTC | CASSFGIGDYEQYF
TRBJ1-2 | once | TRBV4-1 | - | TGCGCCAGCAGCCAAGTCGGCGTTGGCGGTTATGGCTACACCTTC | CASSQVGVGGYGYTF
TRBJ2-5 | - | TRBV6-5 | TRBD1 | TGTGCCAGCAGTTATGGACAGGGGTTACAAGAGACCCAGTACTTC | CASSYGQGLQETQYF
TRBJ2-5 | - | TRBV25-1 | - | TGTGCCAGCGGGCAAGAGACCCAGTACTTC | CASGQETQYF
TRBJ1-5 | - | TRBV6-5 | - | TGTGCCAGCAGCCGTAGCGCGTCCCAGCATTTT | CASSRSASQHF
TRBJ2-1 | - | TRBV30 | TRBD1 | TGTGCCTCTTCCCCGGGACAGGGTGGGCATGAGCAGTTCTTC | CASSPGQGGHEQFF
TRBJ1-2 | - | TRBV2 | - | TGTGCCAGCAGTGCGCGGGGTGGTGGCTATGGCTACACCTTC | CASSARGGGYGYTF
TRBJ2-5 | - | TRBV6-5 | - | TGTGCCAGCAGTCTACACGTCGGAGAGACCCAGTACTTC | CASSLHVGETQYF
TRBJ2-1 | - | TRBV27 | - | TGTGCCAGCAGTTTCCCCGGGGCGGGCAATGAGCAGTTCTTC | CASSFPGAGNEQFF
TRBJ2-7 | once | TRBV6-5 | - | TGTGCCAGCAGTTACTCGAAGGCGAGTCCTACCTACGAGCAGTACTTC | CASSYSKASPTYEQYF
TRBJ2-1 | - | TRBV7-9 | - | TGTGCCAGCAGCTTAGTCTCCGGACCGAGTGAGCAGTTCTTC | CASSLVSGPSEQFF
TRBJ2-2 | - | TRBV29-1 | - | TGCAGCGTTGAAGACACCGGGGAGCTGTTTTTT | CSVEDTGELFF
TRBJ2-1 | - | TRBV11-1 | TRBD2 | TGTGCCAGCAGCACCGAGCGGGGGGCCCAAGGAGAGCAGTTCTTC | CASSTERGAQGEQFF